Given below is one T cell receptor beta chain in context. In the authors' methods: Estimates of nucleated cell counts were drawn from the amplification of reference gene primers. Data came from immunoSEQ multiplex PCR; TCRdb stores just in-frame clones and leaves some out. The V and J calls and clone size come from that table; D and trimming were worked out from the DNA. This table holds about 130,000 clones, 80% to 95% found once. This sample was included in a study of blood T cell repertoires in COVID-19. Across the study: COVID-19 samples collected from the United States, Italy and Spain covered acute and convalescent phases.

Seattle patients were enrolled during active infection and followed longitudinally. The receptor was derived from a man aged 50 or older with COVID-19, enrolled during active disease. Sequencing input: peripheral blood.

The CDR3 nucleotides are TGTGCCACCAGTGATTTGCCGGGAAGGGACTCTGGGGCCAACGTCCTGACTTTC. As protein: CATSDLPGRDSGANVLTF. The J gene is TRBJ2-6, the V gene TRBV24-1, with TRBD2 as a possible D gene (5 bases). Trimming cost V 0 bases and J 0 bases, with 11 bases left between them. The CDR3 covers 18 residues. Germline V gives CDR1 KGHDR, CDR2 SFDVKD.